These 23 T cell receptor beta chains were all obtained from the same sample, sequenced in a study of T cell repertoires in ileal Crohn's disease. Method: immunoSEQ multiplex PCR; TCRdb's copy keeps in-frame clones and lacks some. Among a few thousand clones listed, 90% were seen once. The sorted cells were lamina propria lymphocytes from surgical specimens, first isolated by density gradient. Input material: CD4+ T cells sorted from the ileum. These receptors came from an adult with Crohn's disease.

This clone was seen a handful of times. This sequence joins TRBV4-2 and TRBJ1-2; 10 bases agree with TRBD1. The V and J ends lost 1 base and 11 bases, in that order; junction bases with no gene match: 10. CDR1 is LGHNA and CDR2 is YNFKEQ in the germline V gene. The CDR3 loop spans 15 amino acids. DNA of the CDR3: TGTGCCAGCAGCCAAGTAATGGGGGACAGGGGTTTATACACCTTC. Translated, it gives CASSQVMGDRGLYTF.

This clone has a single count. This rearrangement joins TRBV7-2 to TRBJ1-1; 8 bases match TRBD1. The V segment lost 5 bases and the J segment 0 bases; nucleotides outside the gene matches: 5. Germline V gene sequence: CDR1 SGHTA, CDR2 FQGNSA. The CDR3 loop spans 15 amino acids. CDR3 sequence reads: CASSVNRGLNTEAFF. The CDR3 nucleotides read TGTGCCAGCAGCGTTAACAGGGGGTTGAACACTGAAGCTTTCTTT. Combining the CDR3 with reference TRBV7-2 and TRBJ1-1 gives the whole variable domain GAGVSQSPSNKVTEKGKDVELRCDPISGHTALYWYRQSLGQGLEFLIYFQGNSAPDKSGLPSDRFSAERTGGSVSTLTIQRTQQEDSAVYLCASSVNRGLNTEAFFGQGTRLTVV.

The rearrangement uses TRBV19 and TRBJ1-1; no firm D call. Germline values: CDR1 LNHDA, CDR2 SQIVND (reference sequence). Trimming left V 1 base short and J 5 bases short, with 17 bases between. This CDR3 contains 16 residues. This chain's CDR3 is CASSIGRRTRNTEAFF. CDR3 bases: TGTGCCAGTAGTATAGGGCGAAGGACTCGGAATACTGAAGCTTTCTTT.

This clone was observed a handful of times. This sequence joins TRBV7-3 and TRBJ2-3; TRBD2 aligns across 7 bases. The CDR3 is 15 amino acids. V shed 5 bases, J shed 2 bases, and the junction held 7 bases outside the gene matches. CDR1 is SGHTA, CDR2 FQGTGA, per germline. The CDR3 sequence is CASSRTGLLTDTQYF. Written as DNA, the CDR3 is TGTGCCAGCAGCCGAACGGGACTACTCACAGATACGCAGTATTTT.

This clone was detected a few times. This chain connects TRBV5-1 to TRBJ1-3, with 7 nucleotides matching TRBD1. V shed 3 bases, J shed 3 bases, and the junction held 3 bases outside the gene matches. The CDR3 runs to 14 residues. CDR1 is SGHRS, CDR2 YFSETQ, per germline. The CDR3, as DNA: TGCGCCAGCAGCTCAGGGGGTCTTGGAAACACCATATATTTT. This encodes CASSSGGLGNTIYF.

V usage is TRBV6-5 and J usage is TRBJ2-7, with 10 bases identical to TRBD1. The CDR3 runs to 13 residues. CDR1 is MNHEY, CDR2 SVGAGI, per germline. The V and J ends lost 7 bases and 4 bases, in that order; junction bases with no gene match: 4. CDR3 DNA sequence: TGTGCCAGCAAGGGACAGGGGCGGTACGAGCAGTACTTC. It is translated as CASKGQGRYEQYF.

This sequence joins TRBV18 and TRBJ2-7; TRBD1 aligns across 11 bases. The CDR3 is 15 amino acids. Germline V CDR1 and CDR2: KGHSH, LQKENI. J was trimmed by 1 base and V by 3 bases; bases with no gene match: 2. The CDR3 DNA reads TGTGCCAGCTCACCGGGACAGGGGGTATCCTACGAGCAGTACTTC. Its translation is CASSPGQGVSYEQYF.

The gene calls are TRBV18 and TRBJ2-2; the D is unclear. Germline V gives CDR1 KGHSH, CDR2 LQKENI. V was clipped by 2 bases and J by 8 bases, with 9 bases between them. The CDR3 loop spans 13 amino acids. DNA for the CDR3: TGTGCCAGCTCACCAGAGGTTGCGGGGGAGCTGTTTTTT. Protein product: CASSPEVAGELFF.

This clone was counted once. The gene calls are TRBV2 and TRBJ1-3; D is possibly TRBD1 (6 bases). Germline CDR1 SNHLY, CDR2 FYNNEI. This CDR3 has 15 amino acids. Trimming pared 7 bases from V and 0 bases from J, leaving 13 bases between. The CDR3 spells CASKGDGVSGNTIYF. The CDR3 coding sequence is TGTGCCAGCAAGGGGGACGGCGTCTCTGGAAACACCATATATTTT.

In DNA, the CDR3 is TGCGCCAGCAGCCAAGAGGCTCACAGGAGTCAGCCCCAGCATTTT. Amino acids: CASSQEAHRSQPQHF. The rearrangement uses TRBV4-3 and TRBJ1-5; maybe TRBD1 (5 bases). Germline V gene sequence: CDR1 LGHNA, CDR2 YSLEER. This CDR3 contains 15 residues. Trimming removed 0 bases from V and 6 bases from J, with 12 bases in between.

The chain couples TRBV5-8 to TRBJ2-1; TRBD2 matches at 16 bases. The CDR3 runs to 15 residues. V trimming: 4 bases; J trimming: 7 bases; junction bases outside the gene matches: 2. Germline CDR1 SGHTS, CDR2 YDEGEE. The CDR3 loop is CASSVGLAGGNEQFF. In DNA, the CDR3 is TGTGCCAGCAGCGTGGGACTAGCGGGAGGGAATGAGCAGTTCTTC.

J is TRBJ2-5 and V is TRBV5-1, with a tentative D call TRBD2 (5 bases). CDR3 length: 14 amino acids. V shed 6 bases and J shed 3 bases, with 15 bases lying between them. Looked up from germline, CDR1 is SGHRS and CDR2 is YFSETQ. The CDR3 bases are TGCGCCAGCAACCTCGGCCAGAGGGAAGAGACCCAGTACTTC. Encoded protein: CASNLGQREETQYF.

The J gene is TRBJ2-1, the V gene TRBV28; maybe TRBD1 (6 bases). This CDR3 comprises 12 residues. Looked up from germline, CDR1 is MDHEN and CDR2 is SYDVKM. Trimming left V 6 bases short and J 7 bases short, with 10 bases between. Here the CDR3 reads CASRPDRNEQFF. The DNA of the CDR3 is TGTGCCAGCAGACCCGACAGGAATGAGCAGTTCTTC.

The chain combines TRBV27 with TRBJ2-7, with TRBD1 as a possible D gene (6 bases). With 7 bases removed from V and 7 bases from J, the gap between germline ends came to 20 bases. The CDR3 sequence is 14 residues long. Germline assignment: CDR1 MNHEY and CDR2 SMNVEV (reference sequence). CDR3 DNA: TGTGCCAGCAACCCAACAGGGCTGAGTTGGGAGCAGTACTTC. This sequence encodes CASNPTGLSWEQYF.

The J gene is TRBJ2-5, the V gene TRBV6-6; 7 bases are shared with TRBD1. In germline, CDR1 is MNHNY, CDR2 SVGAGI (reference sequence). The junction had 7 bases not matched to a gene; V was cut back by 1 base and J by 2 bases. The length of the CDR3 is 16 residues. The CDR3 region is CASSYYELRGQETQYF. The CDR3 region has the DNA TGTGCCAGCAGTTACTACGAACTCAGGGGGCAAGAGACCCAGTACTTC.

The V and J genes are TRBV9 and TRBJ2-1; D is possibly TRBD2 (7 bases). There are 16 residues in the CDR3. Between the trimmed V and J ends, which lost 4 bases and 8 bases, there was a span of 22 bases. Germline CDR1 is SGDLS and CDR2 is YYNGEE. The CDR3 DNA follows: TGTGCCAGCAGCCTAAGGGGGGGGAGGGCGTACGATGAGCAGTTCTTC. Translation gives CASSLRGGRAYDEQFF.

The chain joins TRBV5-1 to TRBJ2-7; D might be TRBD1 (5 bases). The CDR3 loop spans 13 amino acids. V dropped 0 bases and J dropped 7 bases, with 11 bases sitting between them. Germline CDR1 and CDR2: SGHRS and YFSETQ. CDR3 region: CASSLGQYREQYF. DNA of the CDR3: TGCGCCAGCAGCTTGGGACAGTATCGGGAGCAGTACTTC. Full variable domain (outside the CDR3, taken from reference TRBV5-1 and TRBJ2-7): KAGVTQTPRYLIKTRGQQVTLSCSPISGHRSVSWYQQTPGQGLQFLFEYFSETQRNKGNFPGRFSGRQFSNSRSEMNVSTLELGDSALYLCASSLGQYREQYFGPGTRLTVT.

V usage is TRBV18 and J usage is TRBJ1-3, with D hard to call. The CDR3 contains 15 residues. Germline V gene data show CDR1 as KGHSH and CDR2 as LQKENI. V was cut by 6 bases and J by 0 bases, with 12 bases left in between. The CDR3 spells CASSLERVSGNTIYF. Written as DNA, the CDR3 is TGTGCCAGCTCCCTGGAGAGGGTCTCTGGAAACACCATATATTTT.

The V gene is TRBV30, the J gene TRBJ1-5; D perhaps matches TRBD1 (6 bases). V shed 2 bases and J shed 1 base, with 12 bases lying between them. This CDR3 contains 15 residues. CDR1 and CDR2 (germline): GTSNPN, SVGIG (reference sequence). The CDR3 DNA reads TGTGCCTGGAGTCCCCCAGGGGCGAGCAATCAGCCCCAGCATTTT. Amino acids: CAWSPPGASNQPQHF.

In its sample, this clone was seen a few times. The gene calls are TRBV5-1 and TRBJ2-1; no clear D. CDR1 and CDR2 from the germline V gene are SGHRS and YFSETQ. The CDR3 is made up of 14 amino acids. With 2 bases removed from V and 0 bases from J, the gap between germline ends came to 6 bases. The CDR3 nucleotides are TGCGCCAGCAGCTTAACGGTCTCCTACAATGAGCAGTTCTTC. Translation gives CASSLTVSYNEQFF. The entire variable domain, with the rest obtained from reference TRBV5-1 and TRBJ2-1, is as follows: KAGVTQTPRYLIKTRGQQVTLSCSPISGHRSVSWYQQTPGQGLQFLFEYFSETQRNKGNFPGRFSGRQFSNSRSEMNVSTLELGDSALYLCASSLTVSYNEQFFGPGTRLTVL.

The CDR3 DNA sequence: TGTGCCAGCCGAGTGCCTCAAGCGGGGGGTGAGAGGAATGAGCAGTTCTTC. Its protein product is CASRVPQAGGERNEQFF. This rearrangement joins TRBV28 to TRBJ2-1; 9 bases fit TRBD2. V was clipped by 8 bases and J by 7 bases; unmatched bases: 18. The CDR3 is 17 amino acids. Germline values: CDR1 MDHEN, CDR2 SYDVKM.

This clone was seen once. This sequence joins TRBV11-3 and TRBJ2-2, with 8 positions matching TRBD1. Per germline, CDR1 SGHNT and CDR2 YENEEA. V trimming: 6 bases; J trimming: 6 bases; junction bases outside the gene matches: 6. This CDR3 region has 14 residues. The CDR3 loop is CASSYLTGAGELFF. Written as DNA, the CDR3 is TGTGCCAGCAGTTACTTGACAGGGGCCGGGGAGCTGTTTTTT.

The V and J genes are TRBV7-2 and TRBJ2-7; 11 bases fit TRBD2. After removal of 1 base from V and 0 bases from J, the junction contained 2 bases not matched to a gene. This CDR3 is built from 16 residues. Germline loops: CDR1 SGHTA, CDR2 FQGNSA. CDR3 region: CASSLGLAGSSYEQYF. CDR3 nucleotides: TGTGCCAGCAGCTTAGGACTAGCGGGGTCCTCCTACGAGCAGTACTTC.